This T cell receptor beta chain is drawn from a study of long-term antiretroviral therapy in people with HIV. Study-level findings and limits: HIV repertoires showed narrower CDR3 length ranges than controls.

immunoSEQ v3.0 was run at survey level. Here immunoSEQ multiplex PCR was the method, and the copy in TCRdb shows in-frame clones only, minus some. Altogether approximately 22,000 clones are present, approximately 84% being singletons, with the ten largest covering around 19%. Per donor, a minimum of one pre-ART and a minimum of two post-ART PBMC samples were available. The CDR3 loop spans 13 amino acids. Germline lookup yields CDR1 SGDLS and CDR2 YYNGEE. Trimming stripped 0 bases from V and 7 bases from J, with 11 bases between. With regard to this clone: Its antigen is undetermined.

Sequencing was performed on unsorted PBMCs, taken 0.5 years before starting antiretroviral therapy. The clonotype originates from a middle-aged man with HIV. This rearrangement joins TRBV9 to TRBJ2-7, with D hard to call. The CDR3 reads CASSVGDTEEQYF. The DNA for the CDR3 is TGTGCCAGCAGCGTAGGCGACACGGAGGAGCAGTACTTC.